This is a list of T cell receptor beta chains from one sample in a study of cytomegalovirus exposure and HLA in healthy donors. Data came from immunoSEQ multiplex PCR; TCRdb stores just in-frame clones and leaves some out. The sample lists about 160,000 clones, around four fifths occurring once. Sequencing was carried out using PBMCs. The receptors here all came from a man aged 30 to 39 in good health and CMV-seronegative. CDR3s include the opening cysteine and the closing phenylalanine or tryptophan. Not all rows give a size; the values are once, few, many and, for expanded clones, a class.

v_gene: TRBV7-9; abundance: -; j_gene: TRBJ1-2; CDR3aa: CASTRRDPGYGYTF
v_gene: TRBV5-4; abundance: -; j_gene: TRBJ1-2; CDR3aa: CASSLARGDYYGYTF
v_gene: TRBV7-3; abundance: -; j_gene: TRBJ2-1; CDR3aa: CASSLSPSGRGYNEQFF
v_gene: TRBV13; abundance: few; j_gene: TRBJ2-7; CDR3aa: CASSPTGTSLYEQYF
v_gene: TRBV27; abundance: -; j_gene: TRBJ2-6; CDR3aa: CASSSSWEASSGANVLTF
v_gene: TRBV7-9; abundance: once; j_gene: TRBJ2-7; CDR3aa: CASRTSGGSTAYEQYF
v_gene: TRBV19; abundance: -; j_gene: TRBJ1-2; CDR3aa: CASNQGQGSEGYTF
v_gene: TRBV7-2; abundance: -; j_gene: TRBJ2-7; CDR3aa: CASRKRQGTYEQYF
v_gene: TRBV27; abundance: -; j_gene: TRBJ2-3; CDR3aa: CASSLSRVTDTQYF
v_gene: TRBV28; abundance: -; j_gene: TRBJ1-5; CDR3aa: CASLSGTGVAGNQPQHF
v_gene: TRBV7-9; abundance: -; j_gene: TRBJ1-2; CDR3aa: CASSLIPTGNYGYTF
v_gene: TRBV7-9; abundance: -; j_gene: TRBJ1-2; CDR3aa: CASSQDRGNYGYTF
v_gene: TRBV30; abundance: few; j_gene: TRBJ2-2; CDR3aa: CAWSVETRTTGELFF
v_gene: TRBV6-5; abundance: -; j_gene: TRBJ2-5; CDR3aa: CASRRQETQYF
v_gene: TRBV11-1; abundance: once; j_gene: TRBJ1-4; CDR3aa: CASSAGGATNEKLFF
v_gene: TRBV6-5; abundance: -; j_gene: TRBJ2-7; CDR3aa: CASSLGGDEQYF
v_gene: TRBV28; abundance: -; j_gene: TRBJ1-1; CDR3aa: CASPDTSGGIPKNTEAFF
v_gene: TRBV30; abundance: -; j_gene: TRBJ1-5; CDR3aa: CAWSVRGSQPQHF
v_gene: TRBV28; abundance: -; j_gene: TRBJ1-5; CDR3aa: CASSGAGFQPQHF
v_gene: TRBV5-1; abundance: -; j_gene: TRBJ1-1; CDR3aa: CASTTGQGGATEAFF
v_gene: TRBV7-2; abundance: -; j_gene: TRBJ1-2; CDR3aa: CASSLREGGLGYTF
v_gene: TRBV18; abundance: once; j_gene: TRBJ2-7; CDR3aa: CASSPLRAYEQYF
v_gene: TRBV6-5; abundance: -; j_gene: TRBJ1-5; CDR3aa: CASSKRTGRQPQHF
v_gene: TRBV7-2; abundance: -; j_gene: TRBJ2-6; CDR3aa: CASSPGSSGANVLTF
v_gene: TRBV7-9; abundance: few; j_gene: TRBJ1-4; CDR3aa: CASSFRGKIEKLFF
v_gene: TRBV4-1; abundance: -; j_gene: TRBJ1-1; CDR3aa: CASSPRGGANTEAFF
v_gene: TRBV15; abundance: few; j_gene: TRBJ2-7; CDR3aa: CATSRDRPYEQYF
v_gene: TRBV27; abundance: -; j_gene: TRBJ2-1; CDR3aa: CASSRTGQYNEQFF
v_gene: TRBV13; abundance: -; j_gene: TRBJ2-5; CDR3aa: CASSYRGEETQYF
v_gene: TRBV5-8; abundance: few; j_gene: TRBJ1-1; CDR3aa: CASSLTVTGGAFF
v_gene: TRBV27; abundance: -; j_gene: -; CDR3aa: CASSLSGGYEQYF